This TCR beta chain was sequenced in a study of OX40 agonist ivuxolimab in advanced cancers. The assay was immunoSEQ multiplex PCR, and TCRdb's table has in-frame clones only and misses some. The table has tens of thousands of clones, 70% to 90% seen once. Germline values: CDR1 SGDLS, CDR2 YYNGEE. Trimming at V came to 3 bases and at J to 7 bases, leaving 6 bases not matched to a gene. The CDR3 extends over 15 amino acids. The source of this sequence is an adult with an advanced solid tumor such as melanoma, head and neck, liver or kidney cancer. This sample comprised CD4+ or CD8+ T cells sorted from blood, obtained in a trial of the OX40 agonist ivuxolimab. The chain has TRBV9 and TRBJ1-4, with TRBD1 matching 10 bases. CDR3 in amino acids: CASSASGTGVEKLFF. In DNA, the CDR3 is TGTGCCAGCAGCGCCTCCGGGACAGGGGTTGAAAAACTGTTTTTT. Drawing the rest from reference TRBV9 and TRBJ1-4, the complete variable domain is DSGVTQTPKHLITATGQRVTLRCSPRSGDLSVYWYQQSLDQGLQFLIQYYNGEERAKGNILERFSAQQFPDLHSELNLSSLELGDSALYFCASSASGTGVEKLFFGSGTQLSVL.